This paragraph reports one TCR beta chain. The antigen remains undetermined. This sample stems from a study of identical twins. Findings and caveats of the study: For monozygotic twins, models underestimated out-of-frame TCR alpha sharing.

Each CDR3 protein is one row after TCRdb ran MiXCR on the 5' RACE reads. The sample comprises under 1 million distinct CDR3 sequences, roughly an eighth of which are singletons, and around 1.5% rests with the top ten. CDR3 length equals 15 residues. V was pared by 0 bases and J by 4 bases, with 5 bases of the junction left unmatched. Germline-derived CDR1 and CDR2 are MGHRA and YSYEKL. These data were also filed under a second study, of yellow fever vaccine responses in identical twins.

The rearrangement uses TRBV4-1 and TRBJ1-2; 7 bases are a match to TRBD1. Sequencing input: PBMCs. The clonotype originates from a woman aged 18-29 years in good health. The CDR3 reads CASSQEEGAGYGYTF. CDR3 DNA: TGCGCCAGCAGCCAAGAGGAGGGGGCCGGCTATGGCTACACCTTC.